Reported below is one TCR beta chain. Its target is unknown. The data are from a study of shared clonotypes between healthy human individuals. Study outcomes and limitations: Shared across a few donors were around 5% of the naive CD4 clonotypes. Rarefaction showed that sequencing of sorted subsets was incomplete (despite large depth).

The protocol was immunoSEQ multiplex PCR, while the TCRdb copy is restricted to in-frame clones and leaves out a portion. The sample consists of about 700,000 clones, under 80% of them appearing once. V was pared by 6 bases and J by 1 base, with 12 bases between. Per the germline V gene, CDR1 is PRHDT and CDR2 is FYEKMQ (reference sequence). The CDR3 has 14 amino acids. The V call is TRBV13, the J call TRBJ1-1; tentative D call: TRBD1 (6 bases). The source is a woman in her twenties or thirties in good health. The specimen sequenced was memory CD4+ T cells sorted from blood. Specified subset: CD45RA-negative fraction. In DNA, the CDR3 is TGTGCCAGCAGACGCCTACAGGGGAACACTGAAGCTTTCTTT. It yields the protein CASRRLQGNTEAFF.